These T cell receptor beta chains were read from a single sample in a study of blood T cell repertoires in COVID-19. Produced via immunoSEQ multiplex PCR; TCRdb's table is partial and in-frame only. The sample consists of more than 150,000 clones, around four fifths of them appearing once. The specimen was peripheral blood. These receptors came from a man aged 25 to 45 with active or convalescent COVID-19. Each CDR3 is given with its conserved first and last residue. The D gene is left open where the match is weak.

TRBJ1-5 | . | TRBV1 | CTSTRRWGLGNQPQHF | .
TRBJ1-2 | . | TRBV7-6 | CASSVTSEANYGYTF | TGTGCCAGCAGCGTGACATCGGAGGCTAACTATGGCTACACCTTC
TRBJ1-3 | . | TRBV25-1 | CASSGRTILDGNTIYF | TGTGCCAGCAGTGGACGGACTATTTTGGATGGAAACACCATATATTTT
TRBJ2-3 | TRBD1 | TRBV10-1 | CASSQGAGDTQYF | TGCGCCAGCTCCCAGGGGGCTGGAGATACGCAGTATTTT
TRBJ1-5 | . | TRBV25-1 | CASSEYGEPQHF | TGTGCCAGCAGTGAATACGGTGAGCCCCAGCATTTT
TRBJ2-1 | TRBD1 | TRBV7-7 | CASSPDRGSYNEQFF | TGTGCTAGCAGCCCGGACAGGGGGTCCTACAATGAGCAGTTCTTC
TRBJ2-5 | TRBD1 | TRBV29-1 | CSSVGGREETQYF | TGCAGCTCAGTAGGGGGCAGGGAAGAGACCCAGTACTTC
TRBJ2-1 | TRBD2 | TRBV28 | CASSYSGGAREEQFF | TGTGCCAGCAGTTATAGCGGGGGGGCCAGGGAGGAGCAGTTCTTC
TRBJ2-7 | . | TRBV7-8 | CASSSGTGGSYEQYF | TGTGCCAGCAGCTCCGGGACCGGGGGCTCCTACGAGCAGTACTTC
TRBJ2-1 | TRBD2 | TRBV9 | CASSYRSGSSYNEQFF | TGTGCCAGCAGCTACAGAAGCGGGAGCTCCTACAATGAGCAGTTCTTC
TRBJ2-7 | . | TRBV11-2 | CASSLDGGVSYEQYF | TGTGCCAGCAGCTTAGACGGCGGGGTCTCCTACGAGCAGTACTTC
TRBJ2-1 | TRBD2 | TRBV24-1 | CATGESSGRPDEQFF | TGTGCCACCGGTGAAAGTAGCGGGAGGCCGGATGAGCAGTTCTTC
TRBJ1-2 | . | TRBV2 | CASSDRENNYGYTF | TGTGCCAGCAGTGACCGGGAGAACAACTATGGCTACACCTTC
TRBJ2-1 | . | TRBV28 | CASSSPLFGRGNEQFF | TGTGCCAGCAGTTCTCCACTCTTCGGTCGGGGCAATGAGCAGTTCTTC
TRBJ2-5 | TRBD2 | TRBV6-2/TRBV6-3 | CASSPGTSGQETQYF | TGTGCCAGCAGCCCCGGGACTAGCGGGCAAGAGACCCAGTACTTC